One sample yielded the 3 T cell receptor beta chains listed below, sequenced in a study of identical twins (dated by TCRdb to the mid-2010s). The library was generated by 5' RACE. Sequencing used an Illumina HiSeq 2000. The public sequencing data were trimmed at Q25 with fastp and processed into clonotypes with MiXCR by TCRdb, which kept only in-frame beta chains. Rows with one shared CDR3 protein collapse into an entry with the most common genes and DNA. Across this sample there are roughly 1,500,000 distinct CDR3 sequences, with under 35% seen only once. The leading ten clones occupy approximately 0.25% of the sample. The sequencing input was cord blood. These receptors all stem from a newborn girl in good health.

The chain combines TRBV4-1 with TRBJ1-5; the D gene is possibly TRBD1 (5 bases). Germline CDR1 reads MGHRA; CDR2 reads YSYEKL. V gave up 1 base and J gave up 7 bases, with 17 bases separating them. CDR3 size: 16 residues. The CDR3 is CASSQAPLGGDQPQHF. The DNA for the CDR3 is TGCGCCAGCAGCCAAGCCCCCCTGGGAGGGGACCAGCCCCAGCATTTT.

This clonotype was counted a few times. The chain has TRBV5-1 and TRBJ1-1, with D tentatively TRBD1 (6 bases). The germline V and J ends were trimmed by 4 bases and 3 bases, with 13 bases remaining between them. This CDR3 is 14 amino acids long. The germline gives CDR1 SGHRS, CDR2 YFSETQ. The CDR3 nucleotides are TGCGCCAGCAGCCTGGCGGGGGCCCACACTGAAGCTTTCTTT. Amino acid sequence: CASSLAGAHTEAFF.

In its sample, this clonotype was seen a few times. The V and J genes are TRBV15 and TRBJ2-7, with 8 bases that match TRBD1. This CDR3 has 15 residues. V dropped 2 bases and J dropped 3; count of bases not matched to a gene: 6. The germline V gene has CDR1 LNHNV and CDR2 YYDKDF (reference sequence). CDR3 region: CATSRFRGQGYEQYF. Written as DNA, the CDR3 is TGTGCCACCAGCAGATTTCGCGGACAGGGCTACGAGCAGTACTTC.